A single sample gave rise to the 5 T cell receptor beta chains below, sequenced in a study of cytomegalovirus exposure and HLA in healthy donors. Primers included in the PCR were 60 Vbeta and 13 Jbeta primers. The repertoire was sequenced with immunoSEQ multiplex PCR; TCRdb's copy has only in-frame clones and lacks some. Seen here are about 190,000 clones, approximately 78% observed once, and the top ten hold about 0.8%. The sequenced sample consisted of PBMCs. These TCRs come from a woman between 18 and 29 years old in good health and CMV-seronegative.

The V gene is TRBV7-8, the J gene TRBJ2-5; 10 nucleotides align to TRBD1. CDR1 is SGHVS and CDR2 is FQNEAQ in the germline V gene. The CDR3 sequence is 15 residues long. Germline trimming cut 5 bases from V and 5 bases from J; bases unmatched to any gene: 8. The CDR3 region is CASSTRTGGAETQYF. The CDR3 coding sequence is TGTGCCAGCAGCACAAGGACAGGGGGAGCGGAGACCCAGTACTTC.

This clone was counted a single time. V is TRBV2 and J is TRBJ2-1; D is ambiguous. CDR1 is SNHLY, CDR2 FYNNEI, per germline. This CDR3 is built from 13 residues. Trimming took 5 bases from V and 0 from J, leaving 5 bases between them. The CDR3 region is CASSPSSYNEQFF. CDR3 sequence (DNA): TGTGCCAGCAGTCCTAGCTCCTACAATGAGCAGTTCTTC.

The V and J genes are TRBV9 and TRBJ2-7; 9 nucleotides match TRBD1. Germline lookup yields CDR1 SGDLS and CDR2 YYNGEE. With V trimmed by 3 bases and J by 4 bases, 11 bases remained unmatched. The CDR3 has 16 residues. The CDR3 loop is CASSDETGTGFYEQYF. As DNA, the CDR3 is TGTGCCAGCAGCGATGAAACGGGGACAGGGTTTTACGAGCAGTACTTC.

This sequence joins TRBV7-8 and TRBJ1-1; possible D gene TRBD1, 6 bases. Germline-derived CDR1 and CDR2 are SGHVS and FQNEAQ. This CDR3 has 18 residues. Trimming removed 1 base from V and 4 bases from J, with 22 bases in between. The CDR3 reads CASSLGRVQGHSGTEAFF. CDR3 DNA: TGTGCCAGCAGCTTAGGCCGTGTTCAGGGGCATTCGGGCACTGAAGCTTTCTTT. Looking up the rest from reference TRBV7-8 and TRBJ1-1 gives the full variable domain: GAGVSQSPRYKVAKRGQDVALRCDPISGHVSLFWYQQALGQGPEFLTYFQNEAQLDKSGLPSDRFFAERPEGSVSTLKIQRTQQEDSAVYLCASSLGRVQGHSGTEAFFGQGTRLTVV.

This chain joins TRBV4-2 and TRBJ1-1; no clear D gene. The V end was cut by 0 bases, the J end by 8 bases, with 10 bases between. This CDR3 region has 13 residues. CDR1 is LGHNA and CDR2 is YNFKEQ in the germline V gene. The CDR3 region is CASSQDRPGEAFF. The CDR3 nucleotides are TGTGCCAGCAGCCAAGATCGGCCGGGAGAAGCTTTCTTT.